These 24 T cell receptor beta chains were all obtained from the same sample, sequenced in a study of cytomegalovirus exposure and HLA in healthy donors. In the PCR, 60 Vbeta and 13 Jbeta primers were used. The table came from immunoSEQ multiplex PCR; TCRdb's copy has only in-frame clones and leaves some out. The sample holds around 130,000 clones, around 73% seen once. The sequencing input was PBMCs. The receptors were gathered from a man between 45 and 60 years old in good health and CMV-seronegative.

The DNA of the CDR3 is TGTGCCAGCAGCCTCGGACAGGGCGGGCAGCCCCAGCATTTT. Translation: CASSLGQGGQPQHF. This chain uses TRBV2 with TRBJ1-5; the match to TRBD1 covers 8 bases. CDR1 is SNHLY and CDR2 is FYNNEI in the germline V gene. V was clipped by 6 bases and J by 7 bases; unmatched bases: 8. This CDR3 region has 14 residues.

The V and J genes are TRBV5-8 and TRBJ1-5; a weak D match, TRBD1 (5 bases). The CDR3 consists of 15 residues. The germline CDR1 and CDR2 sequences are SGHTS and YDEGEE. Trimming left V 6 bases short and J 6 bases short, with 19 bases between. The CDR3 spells CASNWGGEVRQPQHF. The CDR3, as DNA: TGTGCCAGCAACTGGGGGGGGGAGGTCCGTCAGCCCCAGCATTTT. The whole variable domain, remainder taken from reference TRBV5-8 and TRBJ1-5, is EAGVTQSPTHLIKTRGQQATLRCSPISGHTSVYWYQQALGLGLQFLLWYDEGEERNRGNFPPRFSGRQFPNYSSELNVNALELEDSALYLCASNWGGEVRQPQHFGDGTRLSIL.

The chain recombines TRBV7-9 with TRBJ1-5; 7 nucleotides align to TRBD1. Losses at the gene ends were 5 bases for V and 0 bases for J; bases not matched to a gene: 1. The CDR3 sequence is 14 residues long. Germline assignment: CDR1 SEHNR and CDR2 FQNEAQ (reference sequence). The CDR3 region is CASSRDSSNQPQHF. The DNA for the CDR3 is TGTGCCAGCAGCCGGGACAGTAGCAATCAGCCCCAGCATTTT.

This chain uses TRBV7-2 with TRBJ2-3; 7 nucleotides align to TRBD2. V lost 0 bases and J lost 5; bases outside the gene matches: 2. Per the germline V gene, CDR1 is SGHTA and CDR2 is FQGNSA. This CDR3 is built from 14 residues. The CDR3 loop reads CASSLAGGQDTQYF. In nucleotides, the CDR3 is TGTGCCAGCAGCTTAGCGGGAGGGCAAGATACGCAGTATTTT.

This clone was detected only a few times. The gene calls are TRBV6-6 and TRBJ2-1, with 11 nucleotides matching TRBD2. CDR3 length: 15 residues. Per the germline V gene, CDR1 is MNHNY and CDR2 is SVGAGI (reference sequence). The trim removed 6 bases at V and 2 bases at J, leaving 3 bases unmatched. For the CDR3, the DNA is TGTGCCAGCAGCCGTAGCGGGAGGGCCTACAATGAGCAGTTCTTC. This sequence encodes CASSRSGRAYNEQFF.

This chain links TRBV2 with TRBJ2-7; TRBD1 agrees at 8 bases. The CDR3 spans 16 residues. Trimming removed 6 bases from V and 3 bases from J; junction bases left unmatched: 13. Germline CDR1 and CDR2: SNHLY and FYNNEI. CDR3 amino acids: CASREIPGQDVYEQYF. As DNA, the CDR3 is TGTGCCAGCAGAGAGATACCGGGACAGGACGTCTACGAGCAGTACTTC.

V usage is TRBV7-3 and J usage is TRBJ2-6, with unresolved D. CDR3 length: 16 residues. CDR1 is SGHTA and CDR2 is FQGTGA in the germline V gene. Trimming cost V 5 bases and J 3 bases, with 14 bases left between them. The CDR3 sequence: CASSPDAGFGANVLTF. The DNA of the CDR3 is TGTGCCAGCAGCCCAGACGCCGGGTTTGGGGCCAACGTCCTGACTTTC.

The CDR3 region has the DNA TGTGCCACCAGCAGACAACAGGGGAAACTGTTTTTT. It encodes CATSRQQGKLFF. The V gene is TRBV15, the J gene TRBJ1-4, with 7 bases identical to TRBD1. V dropped 2 bases and J dropped 11; count of bases not matched to a gene: 2. The CDR3 extends over 12 amino acids. CDR1 is LNHNV, CDR2 YYDKDF, per germline (reference sequence).

The CDR3, as DNA: TGCAGCGTATACTTGCTTGAAGCAGGCTCCTACAATGAGCAGTTCTTC. This translates into CSVYLLEAGSYNEQFF. The rearrangement links TRBV29-1 to TRBJ2-1; D call uncertain. The CDR3 length is 16 residues. Germline V gene lookup returns CDR1 SQVTM and CDR2 ANQGSEA. Deletions cut 6 bases from V and 0 bases from J, with 18 bases between.

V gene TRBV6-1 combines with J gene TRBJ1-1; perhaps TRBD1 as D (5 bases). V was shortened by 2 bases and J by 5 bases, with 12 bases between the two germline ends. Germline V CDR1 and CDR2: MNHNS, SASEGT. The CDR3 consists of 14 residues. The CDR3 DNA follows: TGTGCCAGCAGTGAATCCGGGGGTTGGACTGAAGCTTTCTTT. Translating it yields CASSESGGWTEAFF.

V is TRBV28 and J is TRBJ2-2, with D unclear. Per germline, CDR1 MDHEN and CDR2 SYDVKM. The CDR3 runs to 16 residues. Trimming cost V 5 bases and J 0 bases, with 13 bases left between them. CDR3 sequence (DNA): TGTGCCAGCAGTCCCCAGACACCGGCGAACACCGGGGAGCTGTTTTTT. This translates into CASSPQTPANTGELFF.

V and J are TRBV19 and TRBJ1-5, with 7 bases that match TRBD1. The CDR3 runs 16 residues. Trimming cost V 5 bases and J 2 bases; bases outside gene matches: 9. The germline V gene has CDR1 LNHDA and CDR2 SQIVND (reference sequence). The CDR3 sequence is CASSVYATGGNQPQHF. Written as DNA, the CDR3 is TGTGCCAGTAGTGTGTACGCTACAGGGGGCAATCAGCCCCAGCATTTT.

The CDR3 DNA reads as TGTGCCAGCAGGACAGGGGACAATCAGCCCCAGCATTTT. It specifies CASRTGDNQPQHF. The gene calls are TRBV6-6 and TRBJ1-5; 8 bases fit TRBD1. The CDR3 runs 13 residues. The germline V gene encodes CDR1 MNHNY and CDR2 SVGAGI (reference sequence). V lost 6 bases to trimming and J lost 3 bases; unmatched junction nucleotides: 1.

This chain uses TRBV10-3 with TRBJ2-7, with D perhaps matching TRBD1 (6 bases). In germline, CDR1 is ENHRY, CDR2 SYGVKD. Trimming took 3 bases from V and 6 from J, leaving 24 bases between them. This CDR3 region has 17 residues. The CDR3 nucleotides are TGTGCCATCAGTGATCTCAGCAGGGGCCTGGGGCAATCCGAGCAGTACTTC. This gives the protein CAISDLSRGLGQSEQYF.

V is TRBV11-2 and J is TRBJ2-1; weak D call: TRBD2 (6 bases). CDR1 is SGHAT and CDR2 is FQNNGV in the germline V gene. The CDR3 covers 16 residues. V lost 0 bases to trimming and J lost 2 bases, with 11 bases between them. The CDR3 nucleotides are TGTGCCAGCAGCTTAGAGGGCGGGATTGCCTACAATGAGCAGTTCTTC. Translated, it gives CASSLEGGIAYNEQFF.

CDR3 sequence: CASRGETGLNTGELFF. Here the CDR3 DNA reads TGCGCCAGCAGAGGGGAGACAGGGTTGAACACCGGGGAGCTGTTTTTT. J is TRBJ2-2 and V is TRBV5-1; 7 bases map to TRBD1. Trimming removed 5 bases from V and 1 base from J; junction bases left unmatched: 8. CDR3 length equals 16 residues. The germline V gene has CDR1 SGHRS and CDR2 YFSETQ.

The CDR3 loop is CASSSGTGPYEQYF. The CDR3 coding sequence is TGTGCCAGCAGCTCGGGGACAGGCCCCTACGAGCAGTACTTC. The V gene is TRBV5-8, the J gene TRBJ2-7, with 8 bases that match TRBD1. J gave up 2 bases and V 3 bases, and 4 bases lay outside the gene matches. This CDR3 spans 14 amino acids. CDR1 is SGHTS and CDR2 is YDEGEE in the germline V gene.

The DNA of the CDR3 is TGTGCCAGCACCAGACAGGAGAACACCGGGGAGCTGTTTTTT. It specifies CASTRQENTGELFF. The V and J genes are TRBV7-9 and TRBJ2-2; TRBD1 might be the D (6 bases). Germline CDR1 SEHNR, CDR2 FQNEAQ (reference sequence). The CDR3 has 14 amino acids. Trimming removed 7 bases at V and 1 base at J, with 10 bases between.

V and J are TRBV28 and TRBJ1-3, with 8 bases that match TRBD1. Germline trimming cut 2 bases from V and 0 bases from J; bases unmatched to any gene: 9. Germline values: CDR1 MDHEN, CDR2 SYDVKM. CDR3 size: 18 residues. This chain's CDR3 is CASSLGEGQGYSGNTIYF. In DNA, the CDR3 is TGTGCCAGCAGTTTAGGAGAAGGACAGGGTTACTCTGGAAACACCATATATTTT.

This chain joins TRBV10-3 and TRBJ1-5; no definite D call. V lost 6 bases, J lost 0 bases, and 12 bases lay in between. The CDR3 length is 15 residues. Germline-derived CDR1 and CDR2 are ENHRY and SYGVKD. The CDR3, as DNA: TGTGCCATCAGCGAGGGTCAGGATAGCAATCAGCCCCAGCATTTT. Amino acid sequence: CAISEGQDSNQPQHF.

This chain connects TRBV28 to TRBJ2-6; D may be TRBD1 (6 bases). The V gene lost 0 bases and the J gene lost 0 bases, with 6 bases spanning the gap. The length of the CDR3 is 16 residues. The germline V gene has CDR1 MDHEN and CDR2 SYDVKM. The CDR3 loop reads CASSLWDSSGANVLTF. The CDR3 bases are TGTGCCAGCAGTTTATGGGACAGCTCTGGGGCCAACGTCCTGACTTTC.

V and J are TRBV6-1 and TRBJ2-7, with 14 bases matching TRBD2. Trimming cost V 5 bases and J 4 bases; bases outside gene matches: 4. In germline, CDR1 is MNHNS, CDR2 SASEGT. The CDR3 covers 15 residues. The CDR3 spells CASSPGTSGSYEQYF. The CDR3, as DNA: TGTGCCAGCAGTCCAGGGACTAGCGGGAGTTACGAGCAGTACTTC.

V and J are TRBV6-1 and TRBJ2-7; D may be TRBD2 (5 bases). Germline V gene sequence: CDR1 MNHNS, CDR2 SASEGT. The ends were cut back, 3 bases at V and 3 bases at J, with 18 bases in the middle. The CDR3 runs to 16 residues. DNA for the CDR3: TGTGCCAGCAGTGAGCCGGGGAGCGTCAAGGTCTACGAGCAGTACTTC. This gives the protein CASSEPGSVKVYEQYF.

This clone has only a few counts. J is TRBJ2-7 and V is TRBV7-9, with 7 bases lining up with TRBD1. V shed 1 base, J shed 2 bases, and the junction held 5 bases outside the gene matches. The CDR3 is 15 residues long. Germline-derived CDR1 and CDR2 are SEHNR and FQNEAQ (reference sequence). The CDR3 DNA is TGTGCCAGCAGCTTAGATCCAACAGGGGCCTACGAGCAGTACTTC. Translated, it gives CASSLDPTGAYEQYF.